A selection of T cell receptor beta chains follows, all from one sample in a study of blood T cell repertoires in COVID-19. TCRdb's copy holds only in-frame clones and misses some; the assay was immunoSEQ multiplex PCR. The table includes fewer than 200,000 clones, about 93% detected once. Material for sequencing was peripheral blood. The receptors stem from a woman in her 50s with acute or convalescent COVID-19. Both conserved end residues are part of each CDR3. D genes are given only for firm matches. Clone size, where shown, is once, few, many, or a class for clones that have expanded.

v_gene,d_gene,j_gene,len,abundance,CDR3nt,CDR3aa
TRBV12-3/TRBV12-4,-,TRBJ2-1,11,-,TGTGCCAGCAAAACTAGGACCGAGCAGTTCTTC,CASKTRTEQFF
TRBV7-9,-,TRBJ2-2,16,-,TGTGCCAGCAGCCCTGGGGACATCTATAACACCGGGGAGCTGTTTTTT,CASSPGDIYNTGELFF
TRBV5-1,TRBD1,TRBJ1-1,20,-,TGCGCCAGCAGCTTGAGGTATCGAGTCGAGGGGGCGCCGACGGGCACTGAAGCTTTCTTT,CASSLRYRVEGAPTGTEAFF
TRBV10-2,-,TRBJ1-6,15,-,TGCGCCAGCAGTGAGTCGGCAGGGTCGGGTTCACCCCTCCACTTT,CASSESAGSGSPLHF
TRBV30,-,TRBJ1-2,14,once,TGTGCCTGGAGTGTTTGGCAGGGGAGCTATGGCTACACCTTC,CAWSVWQGSYGYTF
TRBV28,TRBD1,TRBJ2-4,15,-,TGTGCCAGCAGTTTAGTAGGGGGCGATCGGAGCGTTCAGTACTTC,CASSLVGGDRSVQYF
TRBV15,TRBD1,TRBJ2-7,14,-,TGTGCCACCAGCCCCAGACAGGGATCCCACGAGCAGTACTTC,CATSPRQGSHEQYF
TRBV5-4,TRBD2,TRBJ2-1,12,-,TGTGCCAGCAGTATACTAGCGGGTGAGCAGTTCTTC,CASSILAGEQFF
TRBV29-1,-,TRBJ1-1,14,-,TGCAGCGTTTTTGGGGGCTTAGTCTGGCCTGAAGCTTTCTTT,CSVFGGLVWPEAFF
TRBV5-1,-,TRBJ1-6,13,-,TGCGCCAGCAGCTTGGCCGGGAGGTCACCCCTCCACTTT,CASSLAGRSPLHF
TRBV5-6,-,TRBJ1-2,16,-,TGTGCCAGCAGCTTGGCGCGTAAGACAGTTAACTATGGCTACACCTTC,CASSLARKTVNYGYTF
TRBV6-5,TRBD1,TRBJ2-7,12,-,TGTGCCAGCAGAGACAGGGTAGACGAGCAGTACTTC,CASRDRVDEQYF
TRBV2,-,TRBJ1-1,15,-,TGTGCCAGCAGCAAGTACGACTCATCGAACACTGAAGCTTTCTTT,CASSKYDSSNTEAFF
TRBV30,-,TRBJ1-5,15,-,TGTGCCTGGAGTGTAAGGGCAGGGGGCAATCAGCCCCAGCATTTT,CAWSVRAGGNQPQHF
TRBV25-1,TRBD2,TRBJ2-2,15,-,TGTGCCAGCCGGGGGGGGATATCGAACACCGGGGAGCTGTTTTTT,CASRGGISNTGELFF
TRBV7-9,-,TRBJ1-1,13,-,TGTGCCAGCAGCTTATTTGGGGCGGTGGAAGCTTTCTTT,CASSLFGAVEAFF
TRBV6-5,-,TRBJ1-2,14,-,TGTGCCAGCAGTTTGGACAAACGACCCTATGGCTACACCTTC,CASSLDKRPYGYTF